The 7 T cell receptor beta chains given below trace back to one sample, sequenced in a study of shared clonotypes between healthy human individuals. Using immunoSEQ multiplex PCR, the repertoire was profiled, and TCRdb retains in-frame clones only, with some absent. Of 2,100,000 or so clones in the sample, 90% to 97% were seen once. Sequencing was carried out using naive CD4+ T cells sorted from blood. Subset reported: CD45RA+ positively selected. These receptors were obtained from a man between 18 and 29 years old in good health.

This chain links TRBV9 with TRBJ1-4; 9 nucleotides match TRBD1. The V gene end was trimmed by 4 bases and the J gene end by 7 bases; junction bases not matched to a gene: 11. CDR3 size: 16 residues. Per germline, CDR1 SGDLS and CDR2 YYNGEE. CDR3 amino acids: CASSNDRGQGLEKLFF. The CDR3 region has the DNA TGTGCCAGCAGCAATGATCGGGGACAGGGTCTTGAAAAACTGTTTTTT. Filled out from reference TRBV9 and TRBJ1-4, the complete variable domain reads DSGVTQTPKHLITATGQRVTLRCSPRSGDLSVYWYQQSLDQGLQFLIQYYNGEERAKGNILERFSAQQFPDLHSELNLSSLELGDSALYFCASSNDRGQGLEKLFFGSGTQLSVL.

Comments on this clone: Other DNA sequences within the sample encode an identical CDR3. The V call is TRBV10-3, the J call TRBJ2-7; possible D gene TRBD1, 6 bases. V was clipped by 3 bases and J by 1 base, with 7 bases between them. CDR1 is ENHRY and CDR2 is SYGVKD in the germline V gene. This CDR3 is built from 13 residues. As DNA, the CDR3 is TGTGCCATCAGTGACAGGGGATCCTACGAGCAGTACTTC. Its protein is CAISDRGSYEQYF.

The CDR3 region is CASSSEWSSLHF. For the CDR3, the DNA is TGTGCCAGCAGCTCCGAGTGGAGTTCCCTCCACTTT. V usage is TRBV11-2 and J usage is TRBJ1-6; D uncertain. Germline V lookup: CDR1 SGHAT, CDR2 FQNNGV. The CDR3 covers 12 residues. V gave up 4 bases and J gave up 14 bases, with 12 bases separating them.

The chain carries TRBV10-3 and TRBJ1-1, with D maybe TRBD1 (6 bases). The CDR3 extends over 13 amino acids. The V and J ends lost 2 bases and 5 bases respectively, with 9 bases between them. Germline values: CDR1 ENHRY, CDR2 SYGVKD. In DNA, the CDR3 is TGTGCCATCAGTGAGGGGGGGCAGACTGAAGCTTTCTTT. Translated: CAISEGGQTEAFF.

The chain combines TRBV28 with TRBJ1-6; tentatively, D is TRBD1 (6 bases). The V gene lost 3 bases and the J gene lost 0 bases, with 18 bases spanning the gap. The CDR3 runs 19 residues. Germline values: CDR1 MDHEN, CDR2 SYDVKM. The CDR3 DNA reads TGTGCCAGCAGTTTGATATCAGGGGACGGGAGCTCCTATAATTCACCCCTCCACTTT. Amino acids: CASSLISGDGSSYNSPLHF.

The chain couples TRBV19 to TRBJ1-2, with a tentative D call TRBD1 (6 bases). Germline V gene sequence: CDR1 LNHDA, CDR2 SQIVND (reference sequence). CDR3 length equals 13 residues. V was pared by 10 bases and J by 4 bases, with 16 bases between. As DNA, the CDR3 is TGTGCCACCCGACAGGTGGGGTCCTATGGCTACACCTTC. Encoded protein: CATRQVGSYGYTF.

The CDR3 loop is CASSSKTGDSYEQYF. The CDR3 coding sequence is TGTGCCAGCAGCTCCAAGACAGGGGACTCCTACGAGCAGTACTTC. The chain couples TRBV5-4 to TRBJ2-7, with 8 bases lining up with TRBD1. Germline-derived CDR1 and CDR2 are SGHNT and YYREEE (reference sequence). The J segment lost 0 bases and the V segment lost 3 bases, leaving 5 bases of the junction unmatched. The CDR3 totals 15 residues.